A selection of T cell receptor beta chains follows, all from one sample in a study of blood T cell repertoires in COVID-19. TCRdb's copy holds only in-frame clones and misses some; the assay was immunoSEQ multiplex PCR. The sample has about 150,000 clones, 85% to 90% seen once. The specimen was peripheral blood. The receptors derive from a man aged 18 to 29 with COVID-19, enrolled during active disease. The CDR3 runs from the conserved cysteine through the conserved F or W. The order of the fields is CDR3 protein, CDR3 DNA, D gene, V gene, clone size, J gene. A D gene is named only where the DNA matches it firmly. Not every row has a clone size; where given, it reads once, few, many or a size class.

CDR3aa: CASSLREGLGHYEQYF
CDR3nt: TGTGCCAGCAGCTTACGGGAAGGACTAGGCCACTACGAGCAGTACTTC
d_gene: TRBD2
v_gene: TRBV7-2
abundance: -
j_gene: TRBJ2-7

CDR3aa: CASSKASGLCGQFF
CDR3nt: TGTGCCAGCAGCAAAGCTTCAGGGCTGTGCGGACAGTTCTTC
d_gene: -
v_gene: TRBV21-1
abundance: -
j_gene: TRBJ2-1

CDR3aa: CASRNPDSGYEQYF
CDR3nt: TGTGCCAGCAGAAACCCGGACTCAGGCTACGAGCAGTACTTC
d_gene: -
v_gene: TRBV28
abundance: -
j_gene: TRBJ2-7

CDR3aa: CASRLKGVTGYHFNNEQFF
CDR3nt: TGTGCAAGTCGTTTAAAAGGGGTTACAGGTTATCATTTTAACAATGAGCAGTTCTTC
d_gene: -
v_gene: TRBV12-2
abundance: -
j_gene: TRBJ2-1

CDR3aa: CATSRAQTAPGNTIYF
CDR3nt: TGTGCCACCAGCAGAGCCCAGACTGCTCCTGGAAACACCATATATTTT
d_gene: -
v_gene: TRBV15
abundance: -
j_gene: TRBJ1-3

CDR3aa: CAISEQGAGNTGELFF
CDR3nt: TGTGCCATCAGTGAACAGGGGGCTGGGAACACCGGGGAGCTGTTTTTT
d_gene: TRBD1
v_gene: TRBV10-3
abundance: -
j_gene: TRBJ2-2

CDR3aa: CASSSTTPGTSADTQYF
CDR3nt: TGTGCCAGCAGTTCAACGACCCCCGGGACTAGTGCAGATACGCAGTATTTT
d_gene: TRBD2
v_gene: TRBV28
abundance: -
j_gene: TRBJ2-3

CDR3aa: CASSREAGGGQPQHF
CDR3nt: TGTGCCAGCAGCCGCGAGGCAGGGGGAGGTCAGCCCCAGCATTTT
d_gene: TRBD1
v_gene: TRBV7-2
abundance: few
j_gene: TRBJ1-5

CDR3aa: CASSFDWTTTGELFF
CDR3nt: TGTGCCAGCAGCTTCGACTGGACTACCACCGGGGAGCTGTTTTTT
d_gene: -
v_gene: TRBV7-8
abundance: -
j_gene: TRBJ2-2

CDR3aa: CASSQDFSGPSTDTQYF
CDR3nt: TGTGCCAGCAGCCAAGATTTTAGCGGGCCGAGCACAGATACGCAGTATTTT
d_gene: TRBD2
v_gene: TRBV14
abundance: -
j_gene: TRBJ2-3

CDR3aa: CASSEAPVQETQYF
CDR3nt: TGTGCCAGCAGTGAAGCCCCGGTTCAAGAGACCCAGTACTTC
d_gene: -
v_gene: TRBV6-1
abundance: -
j_gene: TRBJ2-5

CDR3aa: CASSDSAAYNSPLHF
CDR3nt: TGTGCCAGCAGTGACTCGGCAGCCTATAATTCACCCCTCCACTTT
d_gene: -
v_gene: TRBV6-4
abundance: -
j_gene: TRBJ1-6

CDR3aa: CASSLWASGRIHNEQFF
CDR3nt: TGCGCCAGCAGCTTGTGGGCTAGCGGGAGGATCCACAATGAGCAGTTCTTC
d_gene: TRBD2
v_gene: TRBV5-1
abundance: once
j_gene: TRBJ2-1

CDR3aa: CASSRDRGAYEQYF
CDR3nt: TGCGCCAGCAGCCGCGACAGGGGGGCCTACGAGCAGTACTTC
d_gene: TRBD1
v_gene: TRBV4-3
abundance: -
j_gene: TRBJ2-7

CDR3aa: CASSGGAPATDTQYF
CDR3nt: TGTGCCAGCAGCGGAGGGGCTCCGGCCACAGATACGCAGTATTTT
d_gene: -
v_gene: TRBV5-4
abundance: -
j_gene: TRBJ2-3

CDR3aa: CASRGTGPVQYF
CDR3nt: TGCGCCAGCAGAGGGACAGGACCGGTGCAGTACTTC
d_gene: TRBD1
v_gene: TRBV10-1
abundance: -
j_gene: TRBJ2-7

CDR3aa: CASSYAGQDGNTIYF
CDR3nt: TGTGCCAGCAGTTACGCGGGACAGGATGGAAACACCATATATTTT
d_gene: TRBD1
v_gene: TRBV6-5
abundance: -
j_gene: TRBJ1-3

CDR3aa: CASSAQGGQPQHF
CDR3nt: TGTGCCAGCAGTGCTCAGGGAGGACAGCCCCAGCATTTT
d_gene: -
v_gene: TRBV2
abundance: -
j_gene: TRBJ1-5

CDR3aa: CASSFRGAPPYGYTF
CDR3nt: TGTGCCAGCAGCTTTCGGGGGGCGCCCCCCTATGGCTACACCTTC
d_gene: -
v_gene: TRBV13
abundance: -
j_gene: TRBJ1-2

CDR3aa: CSVGAGTVNTGELFF
CDR3nt: TGCAGCGTCGGCGCCGGGACAGTGAACACCGGGGAGCTGTTTTTT
d_gene: TRBD1
v_gene: TRBV29-1
abundance: -
j_gene: TRBJ2-2

CDR3aa: CASQLASVTDTQYF
CDR3nt: TGTGCCAGCCAACTAGCGTCAGTCACAGATACGCAGTATTTT
d_gene: TRBD2
v_gene: TRBV18
abundance: -
j_gene: TRBJ2-3

CDR3aa: CASSKSSSYNEQFF
CDR3nt: TGTGCCAGCAGCAAGTCCAGCTCCTACAATGAGCAGTTCTTC
d_gene: -
v_gene: TRBV11-2
abundance: -
j_gene: TRBJ2-1

CDR3aa: CASSLRRGYNDGYTF
CDR3nt: TGCGCCAGCAGCTTACGACGGGGGTATAATGATGGCTACACCTTC
d_gene: -
v_gene: TRBV5-1
abundance: -
j_gene: TRBJ1-2

CDR3aa: CASSATGGSSGNTIYF
CDR3nt: TGTGCCAGCAGCGCCACAGGGGGAAGCTCTGGAAACACCATATATTTT
d_gene: TRBD1
v_gene: TRBV9
abundance: -
j_gene: TRBJ1-3

CDR3aa: CASSQDSSRAEQFF
CDR3nt: TGCGCCAGCAGCCAAGATTCGTCGCGGGCGGAGCAGTTCTTC
d_gene: -
v_gene: TRBV4-3
abundance: -
j_gene: TRBJ2-1

CDR3aa: CASSTLGQNTGELFF
CDR3nt: TGTGCCAGCAGTACGTTAGGACAGAACACCGGGGAGCTGTTTTTT
d_gene: -
v_gene: TRBV6-5
abundance: -
j_gene: TRBJ2-2

CDR3aa: CASSSGGHIYEQYF
CDR3nt: TGTGCCAGCAGTTCGGGAGGACACATCTACGAGCAGTACTTC
d_gene: TRBD2
v_gene: TRBV7-9
abundance: once
j_gene: TRBJ2-7

CDR3aa: CASSFLGTSALNEQFF
CDR3nt: TGCGCCAGCAGCTTTCTCGGGACTAGCGCCCTCAATGAGCAGTTCTTC
d_gene: TRBD2
v_gene: TRBV5-1
abundance: -
j_gene: TRBJ2-1

CDR3aa: CASSPMTPTPSF
CDR3nt: TGTGCCAGCAGCCCAATGACTCCAACCCCCTCTTTT
d_gene: -
v_gene: TRBV5-8
abundance: -
j_gene: TRBJ1-1

CDR3aa: CASSLTRSTDTQYF
CDR3nt: TGTGCCAGCAGTTTGACTAGGAGCACAGATACGCAGTATTTT
d_gene: -
v_gene: TRBV27
abundance: -
j_gene: TRBJ2-3

CDR3aa: CASSYTTGNEQYF
CDR3nt: TGTGCCAGCAGTTATACCACAGGGAACGAGCAGTACTTC
d_gene: -
v_gene: TRBV6-5
abundance: -
j_gene: TRBJ2-7

CDR3aa: CASSVVGTALGETQYF
CDR3nt: TGCGCCAGCAGCGTCGTAGGGACAGCCTTAGGGGAGACCCAGTACTTC
d_gene: TRBD1
v_gene: TRBV5-1
abundance: -
j_gene: TRBJ2-5

CDR3aa: CASSSPRSVPYEQYF
CDR3nt: TGTGCCAGCAGTTCTCCCAGGTCCGTCCCCTACGAGCAGTACTTC
d_gene: -
v_gene: TRBV27
abundance: -
j_gene: TRBJ2-7

CDR3aa: CAISTGQGIDTQYF
CDR3nt: TGTGCCATCAGTACGGGACAGGGGATAGATACGCAGTATTTT
d_gene: TRBD1
v_gene: TRBV10-3
abundance: -
j_gene: TRBJ2-3

CDR3aa: CASSEAAVSNYGYTF
CDR3nt: TGTGCCAGCAGTGAAGCGGCGGTATCTAACTATGGCTACACCTTC
d_gene: -
v_gene: TRBV6-1
abundance: few
j_gene: TRBJ1-2

CDR3aa: CASTGRSGETQYF
CDR3nt: TGTGCCAGCACCGGGAGATCAGGAGAGACCCAGTACTTC
d_gene: -
v_gene: TRBV6-5
abundance: few
j_gene: TRBJ2-5

CDR3aa: CASSSADTQYF
CDR3nt: TGTGCCAGCAGTTCGGCAGATACGCAGTATTTT
d_gene: -
v_gene: TRBV28
abundance: -
j_gene: TRBJ2-3

CDR3aa: CASSMYPGGGEQPQHF
CDR3nt: TGTGCCAGTAGTATGTACCCAGGGGGCGGGGAACAGCCCCAGCATTTT
d_gene: TRBD1
v_gene: TRBV19
abundance: -
j_gene: TRBJ1-5

CDR3aa: CASGGTSYRETQYF
CDR3nt: TGTGCCAGCGGGGGGACTAGCTATCGAGAGACCCAGTACTTC
d_gene: TRBD2
v_gene: TRBV2
abundance: -
j_gene: TRBJ2-5

CDR3aa: CASSSTGVHEQYF
CDR3nt: TGTGCCAGCAGTTCGACAGGGGTCCACGAGCAGTACTTC
d_gene: TRBD1
v_gene: TRBV27
abundance: -
j_gene: TRBJ2-7

CDR3aa: CASSEFSGRGTDTQYF
CDR3nt: TGTGCCAGCAGTGAGTTTAGCGGGAGGGGGACAGATACGCAGTATTTT
d_gene: TRBD2
v_gene: TRBV6-1
abundance: -
j_gene: TRBJ2-3

CDR3aa: CASSPTSGYYEQYF
CDR3nt: TGTGCCAGCAGCCCCACGAGTGGTTACTACGAGCAGTACTTC
d_gene: -
v_gene: TRBV7-2
abundance: -
j_gene: TRBJ2-7

CDR3aa: CASSWGGAPGNTIYF
CDR3nt: TGTGCCAGCAGCTGGGGAGGGGCCCCTGGAAACACCATATATTTT
d_gene: -
v_gene: TRBV7-9
abundance: -
j_gene: TRBJ1-3

CDR3aa: CASSPQGQGETQYF
CDR3nt: TGTGCCAGCAGCCCACAGGGTCAAGGCGAGACCCAGTACTTC
d_gene: -
v_gene: TRBV14
abundance: -
j_gene: TRBJ2-5

CDR3aa: CASSLDRGRSNTGELFF
CDR3nt: TGTGCCAGCAGCTTAGATCGTGGCAGATCGAACACCGGGGAGCTGTTTTTT
d_gene: -
v_gene: TRBV11-2
abundance: -
j_gene: TRBJ2-2

CDR3aa: CASSQAMYSGNTIYF
CDR3nt: TGCGCCAGCAGCCAGGCCATGTACTCTGGAAACACCATATATTTT
d_gene: -
v_gene: TRBV4-3
abundance: few
j_gene: TRBJ1-3

CDR3aa: CASSKHRGNSGTDTQYF
CDR3nt: TGTGCCAGCAGTAAACACAGGGGTAATTCGGGCACAGATACGCAGTATTTT
d_gene: TRBD1
v_gene: TRBV27
abundance: few
j_gene: TRBJ2-3